Sequencing of this TCR beta chain was carried out in a study of technical replicates of blood from a handful of donors. Repertoires were generated with immunoSEQ multiplex PCR, while TCRdb's copy carries only in-frame clones and drops some. The table lists over 25,000 clones, more than 90% of them singletons. The CDR3 loop spans 15 amino acids. J gave up 5 bases and V 5 bases, and 10 bases lay outside the gene matches. Germline CDR1 is SEHNR and CDR2 is FQNEAQ (reference sequence). This sequence was found in a human donor in good health. Some clones in this sample may be carry-over from other donors' samples. Sequenced material: PBMCs. The chain combines TRBV7-9 with TRBJ2-3; 7 nucleotides agree with TRBD1. CDR3 protein: CASSLTGAGKDTQYF. CDR3 DNA: TGTGCCAGCAGCCTCACAGGGGCCGGTAAAGATACGCAGTATTTT.